One sample yielded the 11 T cell receptor gamma chains listed below, sequenced in a study of intestinal T cells in coeliac disease (TCRdb year 2020). Genomic DNA was extracted with the QIAamp DNA FFPE tissue kit from ten 5-um FFPE scrolls per case. Library preparation used multiplex PCR. Data came from an Ion Torrent PGM. TRG repertoires were amplified from approximately 0.2 ug of biopsy DNA using the LymphoTrack kit, whose primers carry Illumina adapters. TCRdb reran clone calling on the public reads with CATT; rows sharing one DNA sequence were then combined. Present in this sample are 1,500 to 2,000 gamma-chain clones, about 50% of which were seen just once. Approximately 7% of the sample rests with the top ten. Material for sequencing was a duodenal biopsy. The receptors were gathered from a human donor with celiac disease.

This clone is judged large (0.1 to 1%). The rearrangement joins TRGV3 to TRGJ1 or TRGJ2. CDR3 length: 12 residues. The J segment lost 5 bases and the V segment lost 2 bases, leaving 3 bases of the junction unmatched. Looked up from germline, CDR1 is VTNTFY and CDR2 is YDVSTARD (reference sequence). The CDR3 coding sequence is TGTGCCACCTGGGACACCCATTATAAGAAACTCTTT. This encodes CATWDTHYKKLF.

This chain joins TRGV10 and TRGJ1 or TRGJ2. TRGV10 is an ORF, and what it does is uncertain. The CDR3 is 14 residues long. With V trimmed by 8 bases and J by 6 bases, 14 bases remained unmatched. The CDR3 DNA reads as TGTGCTGCGTGGGACCTTCGAATTATTTATAAGAAACTCTTT. This translates into CAAWDLRIIYKKLF.

This clone has only a few counts. The rearrangement uses TRGV2 and TRGJ1 or TRGJ2. The V segment lost 5 bases and the J segment 5 bases; nucleotides outside the gene matches: 9. In germline, CDR1 is EGSNGY, CDR2 YDSYNSKV. This CDR3 is 13 amino acids long. The CDR3 nucleotides read TGTGCCACCTGGGGTTATTTAGATTATAAGAAACTCTTT. It specifies CATWGYLDYKKLF.

The chain has TRGV10 and TRGJ1 or TRGJ2. TRGV10 is marked as an open reading frame, function uncertain. This CDR3 has 14 amino acids. Trimming took 8 bases from V and 1 from J; bases not matched to a gene: 9. CDR3 residues: CAAWDSVNYYKKLF. The DNA for the CDR3 is TGTGCTGCGTGGGATTCAGTAAATTATTATAAGAAACTCTTT.

Of note for this clone: A junction end diverges from the germline sequence, so it may reflect a read error. The CDR3 nucleotides are TGTGCCACCTGGGACGGGGAAGGTAGTGATGGGATCAAGACGTTT. It is translated as CATWDGEGSDGIKTF. The chain couples TRGV2 to TRGJP2. CDR3 length: 15 residues. Per the germline V gene, CDR1 is EGSNGY and CDR2 is YDSYNSKV.

This clone has just one count. One base away lies a much larger clone, so this may be a sequencing read error. Within the sample, other DNA sequences also encode this same CDR3. The chain carries TRGV2 and TRGJP1. The CDR3 has 15 residues. Germline CDR1 is EGSNGY and CDR2 is YDSYNSKV. CDR3 sequence (DNA): TGCGCCACCTGGGACGGGTTTCAGGCTGGTTGGTTCAAGATATTT. Residues: CATWDGFQAGWFKIF.

Of note for this clone: This may come from a read error, since a much larger clone is one base off. The gene calls are TRGV8 and TRGJ1 or TRGJ2. The V gene's germline CDR1 is VENAVY and CDR2 YDSYNSRV. CDR3 length: 14 residues. CDR3 loop: CATWGREKGYKKLF. The CDR3 DNA is TGTGCCACCTGGGGTAGGGAGAAGGGTTATAAGAAACTCTTT.

The chain uses TRGV2 and TRGJ1 or TRGJ2. There are 13 residues in the CDR3. The V gene end was trimmed by 6 bases and the J gene end by 3 bases; junction bases not matched to a gene: 8. Germline CDR1 reads EGSNGY; CDR2 reads YDSYNSKV. The CDR3 DNA follows: TGTGCCACCTGGAGACGCTGTTATTATAAGAAACTCTTT. It is translated as CATWRRCYYKKLF.

V is TRGV10 and J is TRGJ1 or TRGJ2. TRGV10 is an ORF, and what it does is uncertain. V gave up 8 bases and J gave up 9 bases; unmatched junction bases: 11. The CDR3 is 12 residues long. Written as DNA, the CDR3 is TGTGCTGCGTGGGCGCTTATTACTAAGAAACTCTTT. Protein product: CAAWALITKKLF.

There are a few counts of this clone. This chain connects TRGV10 to TRGJ1 or TRGJ2. TRGV10 is noted as an ORF with a role that remains uncertain. Trimming at V came to 8 bases and at J to 10 bases, leaving 6 bases not matched to a gene. The CDR3 contains 10 residues. This chain's CDR3 is CAAWDSKKLF. For the CDR3, the DNA is TGTGCTGCGTGGGATTCGAAGAAACTCTTT.

In this sample, this clone is large (0.1 to 1%). This chain uses TRGV10 with TRGJP1. TRGV10 is an ORF, with its function uncertain. This CDR3 has 14 residues. J gave up 3 bases and V 8 bases, and 7 bases lay outside the gene matches. The CDR3 sequence is CAAWDSPTGWFKIF. Here the CDR3 DNA reads TGTGCTGCGTGGGATTCCCCCACTGGTTGGTTCAAGATATTT.